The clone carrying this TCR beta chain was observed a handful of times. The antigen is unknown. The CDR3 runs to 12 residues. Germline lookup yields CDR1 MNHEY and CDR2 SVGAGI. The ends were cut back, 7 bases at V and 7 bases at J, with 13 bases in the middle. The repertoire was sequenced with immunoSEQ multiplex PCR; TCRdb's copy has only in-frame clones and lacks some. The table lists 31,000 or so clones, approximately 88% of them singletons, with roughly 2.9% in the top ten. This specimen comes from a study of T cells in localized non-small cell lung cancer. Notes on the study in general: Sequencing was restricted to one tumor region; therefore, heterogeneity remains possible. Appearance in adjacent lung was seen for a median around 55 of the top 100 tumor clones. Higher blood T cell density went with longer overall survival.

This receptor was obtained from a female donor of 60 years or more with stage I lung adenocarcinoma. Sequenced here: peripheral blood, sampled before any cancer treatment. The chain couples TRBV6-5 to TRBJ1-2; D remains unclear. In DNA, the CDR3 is TGTGCCAGCATCAACCCCTCCACTGGCTACACCTTC. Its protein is CASINPSTGYTF.